Listed here are 24 T cell receptor beta chains from one sample, sequenced in a study of OX40 agonist ivuxolimab in advanced cancers. TCRdb's table, derived via immunoSEQ multiplex PCR, lists solely in-frame clones and lacks some. The repertoire has approximately 38,000 clones, about 82% of them found once; the top ten carry approximately 21%. The sequences come from CD4+ or CD8+ T cells sorted from blood, collected in a trial of the OX40 agonist ivuxolimab. These receptors were collected from an adult with an advanced solid tumor such as melanoma, head and neck, liver or kidney cancer.

CDR3 bases: TGCGCCAGCAGTGAGTCTAAGGGGGGGGCTGAAGCTTTCTTT. It translates to CASSESKGGAEAFF. The rearrangement joins TRBV10-1 to TRBJ1-1; D is possibly TRBD1 (6 bases). The CDR3 has 14 amino acids. V was pared by 0 bases and J by 6 bases, with 11 bases between. Germline V gene sequence: CDR1 WNHNN, CDR2 SYGVQD (reference sequence).

This clone was observed a handful of times. The rearrangement links TRBV19 to TRBJ2-1; TRBD1 matches 8 bases. After removal of 3 bases from V and 9 bases from J, the junction contained 10 bases not matched to a gene. This CDR3 comprises 15 residues. Germline loops: CDR1 LNHDA, CDR2 SQIVND (reference sequence). The CDR3 region is CASSIGQGAQGEQFF. DNA for the CDR3: TGTGCCAGTAGTATCGGCCAGGGGGCGCAGGGTGAGCAGTTCTTC.

This clone was seen more than once but under ten times. This chain links TRBV7-6 with TRBJ1-6; 10 bases line up with TRBD1. Per germline, CDR1 SGHVS and CDR2 FNYEAQ. V shed 5 bases and J 5 bases; nucleotides not matched to a gene: 6. The CDR3 spans 16 residues. The CDR3 DNA is TGTGCCAGCAGCCCTAAGACAGGGGGCAATAATTCACCCCTCCACTTT. Residues: CASSPKTGGNNSPLHF.

The chain carries TRBV27 and TRBJ1-2, with unresolved D. Germline V CDR1 and CDR2: MNHEY, SMNVEV (reference sequence). CDR3 length: 12 amino acids. Trimming left V 6 bases short and J 7 bases short, with 12 bases between. CDR3 nucleotide sequence: TGTGCCAGCAGGGGGATTGCGGGTGGCTACACCTTC. This gives the protein CASRGIAGGYTF.

This clone turned up a few times. The chain combines TRBV6-6 with TRBJ2-1; unclear D gene. CDR3 size: 13 residues. The V gene's germline CDR1 is MNHNY and CDR2 SVGAGI (reference sequence). Trimming shortened V by 5 bases and J by 0 bases, and 5 bases separated the two germline ends. CDR3 loop: CASSPSSYNEQFF. In DNA form, the CDR3 reads TGTGCCAGCAGTCCGAGCTCCTACAATGAGCAGTTCTTC.

The V gene is TRBV28, the J gene TRBJ2-7, with D maybe TRBD2 (6 bases). The germline V gene has CDR1 MDHEN and CDR2 SYDVKM. The CDR3 covers 13 residues. V gave up 2 bases and J gave up 4 bases, with 9 bases separating them. CDR3 in amino acids: CASSLTSWYEQYF. The CDR3 nucleotides read TGTGCCAGCAGTTTAACTAGCTGGTACGAGCAGTACTTC.

This chain joins TRBV7-9 and TRBJ2-1, with TRBD2 matching over 7 bases. This CDR3 region has 14 residues. Losses at the gene ends were 7 bases for V and 8 bases for J; bases not matched to a gene: 11. Germline V gene lookup returns CDR1 SEHNR and CDR2 FQNEAQ (reference sequence). CDR3 residues: CASTRAGGGDEQFF. The CDR3 DNA sequence: TGTGCCAGCACCCGAGCGGGCGGGGGTGATGAGCAGTTCTTC.

The V call is TRBV4-3, the J call TRBJ1-5; TRBD1 agrees at 7 bases. J gave up 3 bases and V 5 bases, and 7 bases lay outside the gene matches. CDR1 is LGHNA and CDR2 is YSLEER in the germline V gene. The CDR3 is 15 amino acids. This CDR3 is CASSERQGNNQPQHF. The DNA of the CDR3 is TGCGCCAGCAGCGAGAGACAGGGTAACAATCAGCCCCAGCATTTT.

The CDR3, as DNA: TGCGCCAGCAGCTCCGCCGGGACAGCTCCCTACGAGCAGTACTTC. Translated: CASSSAGTAPYEQYF. This rearrangement joins TRBV5-1 to TRBJ2-7, with TRBD1 identical over 7 bases. V lost 3 bases and J lost 2; bases outside the gene matches: 8. Germline CDR1 and CDR2: SGHRS and YFSETQ. The length of the CDR3 is 15 residues.

Here the CDR3 reads CASIGTVSNTEAFF. The CDR3 DNA reads as TGTGCCAGCATCGGGACAGTGAGTAACACTGAAGCTTTCTTT. The chain joins TRBV2 to TRBJ1-1; 7 nucleotides agree with TRBD1. The CDR3 loop spans 14 amino acids. Germline CDR1 reads SNHLY; CDR2 reads FYNNEI. Trimming cost V 7 bases and J 2 bases; bases outside gene matches: 7.

The chain combines TRBV7-3 with TRBJ2-4; D is possibly TRBD1 or TRBD2 (6 bases each). Germline CDR1 and CDR2: SGHTA and FQGTGA. V shed 3 bases and J shed 0 bases, with 15 bases lying between them. This CDR3 region has 17 residues. The CDR3 loop is CASSFSPGARAKNIQYF. DNA for the CDR3: TGTGCCAGCAGCTTCAGCCCGGGGGCCAGAGCCAAAAACATTCAGTACTTC.

V gene TRBV28 combines with J gene TRBJ2-7; TRBD1 matches at 9 bases. Germline V CDR1 and CDR2: MDHEN, SYDVKM. V shed 5 bases and J 5 bases; nucleotides not matched to a gene: 10. This CDR3 has 15 residues. CDR3 nucleotides: TGTGCCAGCAGTGCCTCCGGGACAGGGCTCGACGAGCAGTACTTC. This gives the protein CASSASGTGLDEQYF. Full variable domain (outside the CDR3, taken from reference TRBV28 and TRBJ2-7): DVKVTQSSRYLVKRTGEKVFLECVQDMDHENMFWYRQDPGLGLRLIYFSYDVKMKEKGDIPEGYSVSREKKERFSLILESASTNQTSMYLCASSASGTGLDEQYFGPGTRLTVT.

The chain has TRBV7-8 and TRBJ2-1, with 8 bases fitting TRBD2. V trimming: 5 bases; J trimming: 8 bases; junction bases outside the gene matches: 11. The CDR3 runs 15 residues. The germline CDR1 and CDR2 sequences are SGHVS and FQNEAQ. The CDR3 DNA reads as TGTGCCAGCAGCGATACCCGGACTAGCAGAGATGAGCAGTTCTTC. Translated, it gives CASSDTRTSRDEQFF.

The chain carries TRBV5-6 and TRBJ1-1; D gene uncertain. This CDR3 has 13 residues. Per germline, CDR1 SGHDT and CDR2 YYEEEE. Trimming removed 4 bases from V and 3 bases from J, with 10 bases in between. The CDR3 sequence: CASSAYLDTEAFF. DNA of the CDR3: TGTGCCAGCAGCGCCTACTTGGACACTGAAGCTTTCTTT.

V gene TRBV9 combines with J gene TRBJ2-3, with D perhaps matching TRBD2 (6 bases). CDR1 is SGDLS and CDR2 is YYNGEE in the germline V gene. The CDR3 totals 15 residues. The V gene lost 3 bases and the J gene lost 8 bases, with 19 bases spanning the gap. CDR3 bases: TGTGCCAGCAGCGGTGGAGGGATGAGTGAGAGTACGCAGTATTTT. This codes for CASSGGGMSESTQYF.

The rearrangement joins TRBV12-5 to TRBJ2-5; D tentatively reads TRBD1 or TRBD2 (5 bases each). Trimming stripped 8 bases from V and 2 bases from J, with 12 bases between. The V gene's germline CDR1 is LGHNT and CDR2 FRNRAP. This CDR3 comprises 13 residues. CDR3 sequence (DNA): TGTGCTAGTAGCCCGGGACCACAAGAGACCCAGTACTTC. Its protein product is CASSPGPQETQYF.

This chain links TRBV28 with TRBJ2-6; no reliable D call. Germline CDR1 is MDHEN and CDR2 is SYDVKM. CDR3 length: 15 residues. Trimming removed 4 bases from V and 0 bases from J, with 7 bases in between. CDR3 protein: CASSSSGSGANVLTF. For the CDR3, the DNA is TGTGCCAGCAGTTCCTCAGGCTCTGGGGCCAACGTCCTGACTTTC.

CDR3 protein: CASSMGGAITEAFF. CDR3 nucleotides: TGTGCCAGTAGTATGGGTGGGGCGATCACTGAAGCTTTCTTT. The chain joins TRBV19 to TRBJ1-1; the D gene is possibly TRBD1 (5 bases). V gave up 3 bases and J gave up 4 bases, with 12 bases separating them. This CDR3 has 14 residues. Germline CDR1 LNHDA, CDR2 SQIVND (reference sequence).

The chain couples TRBV4-1 to TRBJ1-2; the D is unclear. V lost 0 bases, J lost 2 bases, and 10 bases lay in between. Germline CDR1 is MGHRA and CDR2 is YSYEKL. CDR3 length equals 15 residues. CDR3 coding DNA: TGCGCCAGCAGCCAAGAGATACGGACCAACTATGGCTACACCTTC. It is translated as CASSQEIRTNYGYTF.

V is TRBV27 and J is TRBJ1-4; the D gene is possibly TRBD1 (6 bases). The CDR3 loop spans 14 amino acids. Trimming shortened V by 2 bases and J by 7 bases, and 11 bases separated the two germline ends. Germline-derived CDR1 and CDR2 are MNHEY and SMNVEV (reference sequence). The CDR3 DNA follows: TGTGCCAGCAGTTTAAACAGGGAAGGTGAAAAACTGTTTTTT. As protein: CASSLNREGEKLFF.

V usage is TRBV10-2 and J usage is TRBJ2-7; unclear D gene. This CDR3 spans 12 amino acids. CDR1 and CDR2 from the germline V gene are WSHSY and SAAADI. V was cut by 0 bases and J by 2 bases, with 2 bases left in between. DNA of the CDR3: TGCGCCAGCAGTGAGTCCCCCTACGAGCAGTACTTC. Encoded protein: CASSESPYEQYF.

Only a few counts were recorded for this clone. V is TRBV5-6 and J is TRBJ1-6; possible D gene TRBD1, 5 bases. V was clipped by 3 bases and J by 3 bases, with 7 bases between them. CDR3 length equals 14 residues. Per the germline V gene, CDR1 is SGHDT and CDR2 is YYEEEE. This chain's CDR3 is CASSSTDYNSPLHF. DNA for the CDR3: TGTGCCAGCAGCTCGACAGACTATAATTCACCCCTCCACTTT.

V usage is TRBV6-1 and J usage is TRBJ1-6; D is ambiguous. Looked up from germline, CDR1 is MNHNS and CDR2 is SASEGT. CDR3 length equals 11 residues. V lost 6 bases to trimming and J lost 7 bases, with 4 bases between them. The CDR3 loop reads CASSLNSPLHF. The CDR3, as DNA: TGTGCCAGCAGCCTGAATTCACCCCTCCACTTT.

The chain has TRBV28 and TRBJ1-5; TRBD1 matches 7 bases. CDR3 length equals 15 residues. V shed 6 bases and J 3 bases; nucleotides not matched to a gene: 8. Germline V gives CDR1 MDHEN, CDR2 SYDVKM. This CDR3 reads CASSRSTGYNQPQHF. CDR3 bases: TGTGCCAGCAGCCGCTCGACAGGGTACAATCAGCCCCAGCATTTT.